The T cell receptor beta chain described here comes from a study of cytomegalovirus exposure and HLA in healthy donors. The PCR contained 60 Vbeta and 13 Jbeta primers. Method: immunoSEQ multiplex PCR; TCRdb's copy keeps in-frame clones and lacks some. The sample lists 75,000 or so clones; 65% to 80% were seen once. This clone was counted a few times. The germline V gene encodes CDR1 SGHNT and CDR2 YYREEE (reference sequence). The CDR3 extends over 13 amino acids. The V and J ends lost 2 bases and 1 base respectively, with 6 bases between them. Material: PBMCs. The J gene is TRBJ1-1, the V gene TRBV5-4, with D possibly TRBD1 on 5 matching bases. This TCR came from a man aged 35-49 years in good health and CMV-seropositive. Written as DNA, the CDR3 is TGTGCCAGCAGCTTCCAGGGGAACACTGAAGCTTTCTTT. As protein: CASSFQGNTEAFF.